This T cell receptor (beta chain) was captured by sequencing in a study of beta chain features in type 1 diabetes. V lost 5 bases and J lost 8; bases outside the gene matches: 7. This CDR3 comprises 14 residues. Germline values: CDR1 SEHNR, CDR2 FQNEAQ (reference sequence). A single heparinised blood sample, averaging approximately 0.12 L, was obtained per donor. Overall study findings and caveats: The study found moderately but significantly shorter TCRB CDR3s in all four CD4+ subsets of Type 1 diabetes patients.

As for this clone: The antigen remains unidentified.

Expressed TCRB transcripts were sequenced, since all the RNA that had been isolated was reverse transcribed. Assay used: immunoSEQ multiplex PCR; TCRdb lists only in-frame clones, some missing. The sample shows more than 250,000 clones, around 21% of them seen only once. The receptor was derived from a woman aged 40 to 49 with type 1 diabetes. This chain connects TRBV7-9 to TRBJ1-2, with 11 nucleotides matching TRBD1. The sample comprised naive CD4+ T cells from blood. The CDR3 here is CASSPRTGGRGYTF. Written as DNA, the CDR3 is TGTGCCAGCAGCCCACGGACAGGGGGCCGCGGCTACACCTTC. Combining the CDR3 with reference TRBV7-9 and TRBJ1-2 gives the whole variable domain DTGVSQNPRHKITKRGQNVTFRCDPISEHNRLYWYRQTLGQGPEFLTYFQNEAQLEKSRLLSDRFSAERPKGSFSTLEIQRTEQGDSAMYLCASSPRTGGRGYTFGSGTRLTVV.